This T cell receptor (beta chain) was sequenced during a study of identical twins. Study observations and caveats: Abundant cord blood beta clonotypes carried fewer insertions; memory repertoires showed none.

CDR1 is SGHRS and CDR2 is YFSETQ in the germline V gene. Trimming took off 0 bases at V and 8 bases at J, with 15 bases between the two ends. CDR3 length: 15 amino acids. Every sampled donor was Caucasian and healthy. Template switching added a universal primer binding site, and final cDNA carried unique molecular identifiers. MiXCR, run by TCRdb on the 5' RACE reads, gives a single entry per CDR3 protein. The repertoire holds around 530,000 distinct CDR3 sequences, with roughly 15% as singletons. With regard to this clonotype: Its antigen remains unidentified.

The data were also submitted as part of a second study, on yellow fever vaccine responses in identical twins.

Sequencing was carried out using CD4+ T cells sorted from blood. This chain uses TRBV5-1 with TRBJ2-1; possibly TRBD2 for D (6 bases). The TCR originated in a woman aged 18-29 years in good health. CDR3 amino acids: CASSLVWGVEYEQFF. The CDR3 DNA reads TGCGCCAGCAGCTTGGTGTGGGGGGTCGAGTATGAGCAGTTCTTC.